One and the same sample provided the 20 T cell receptor beta chains below, sequenced in a study of T-cell memory formation after mild COVID-19. TCRdb recomputed calls from the 5' RACE reads with MiXCR, one row per CDR3 protein. The repertoire consists of fewer than 350,000 distinct CDR3 sequences, with roughly 15% occurring once and the leading ten covering about 22%. Sequencing input: PBMCs or a T cell subset sorted from them (not recorded which). Every receptor here comes from a young man who had mild COVID-19 (a few samples of this study predate the infection). Cell type and time point are not known.

There are a few counts of this clonotype. The genes are TRBV6-4 and TRBJ1-1, with 8 bases lining up with TRBD1. V shed 6 bases, J shed 4 bases, and the junction held 10 bases outside the gene matches. The V gene's germline CDR1 is MRHNA and CDR2 SNTAGT. CDR3 size: 15 residues. This CDR3 is CASRRTGSSSTEAFF. The CDR3 DNA sequence: TGTGCCAGCAGACGGACAGGGAGTTCCTCCACTGAAGCTTTCTTT.

This clonotype has more than one count but fewer than ten. J is TRBJ2-3 and V is TRBV28; D might be TRBD1 (5 bases). Germline assignment: CDR1 MDHEN and CDR2 SYDVKM. Trimming shortened V by 2 bases and J by 4 bases, and 13 bases separated the two germline ends. This CDR3 comprises 15 residues. This chain's CDR3 is CASSLPRTQADTQYF. In nucleotides, the CDR3 is TGTGCCAGCAGTTTACCGAGAACACAGGCAGATACGCAGTATTTT. Looking up the rest from reference TRBV28 and TRBJ2-3 gives the full variable domain: DVKVTQSSRYLVKRTGEKVFLECVQDMDHENMFWYRQDPGLGLRLIYFSYDVKMKEKGDIPEGYSVSREKKERFSLILESASTNQTSMYLCASSLPRTQADTQYFGPGTRLTVL.

This clonotype came up a few times. The chain carries TRBV6-5 and TRBJ2-1; no reliable D call. V shed 6 bases and J shed 3 bases, with 12 bases lying between them. Per germline, CDR1 MNHEY and CDR2 SVGAGI. The CDR3 has 14 residues. CDR3 bases: TGTGCCAGCAGGACCCCTACCCACTACAATGAGCAGTTCTTC. This sequence encodes CASRTPTHYNEQFF.

The rearrangement uses TRBV20-1 and TRBJ2-5; D possibly uses TRBD1 or TRBD2 (5 bases each). The CDR3 is 13 amino acids. Germline CDR1 and CDR2: DFQATT and SNEGSKA (reference sequence). V lost 1 base and J 1 base, leaving 7 bases between the germline ends. Here the CDR3 DNA reads TGCAGTGCTAGAGTGAGGGGCCAAGAGACCCAGTACTTC. Translating it yields CSARVRGQETQYF.

V gene TRBV9 combines with J gene TRBJ1-2, with 7 bases identical to TRBD1. The CDR3 runs to 14 residues. Germline V lookup: CDR1 SGDLS, CDR2 YYNGEE. V dropped 4 bases and J dropped 4; count of bases not matched to a gene: 7. The CDR3, as DNA: TGTGCCAGCAGCCCCGGGGGGACAGTCTATGGCTACACCTTC. Amino acids: CASSPGGTVYGYTF.

V is TRBV12-3 or TRBV12-4 and J is TRBJ2-1; perhaps TRBD2 as D (6 bases). V was pared by 5 bases and J by 10 bases, with 21 bases between. This CDR3 spans 15 amino acids. The CDR3 sequence is CASSTRDFPFGEQFF. The CDR3 DNA reads TGTGCCAGCAGTACCCGGGACTTTCCCTTTGGCGAGCAGTTCTTC.

This clonotype has just one count. V is TRBV28 and J is TRBJ2-2; no definite D call. Germline assignment: CDR1 MDHEN and CDR2 SYDVKM. V was trimmed by 3 bases and J by 5 bases, leaving 13 bases between them. This CDR3 spans 15 amino acids. The CDR3 sequence: CASSFGSDGTGELFF. In nucleotides, the CDR3 is TGTGCCAGCAGTTTTGGGTCAGATGGGACCGGGGAGCTGTTTTTT.

V usage is TRBV18 and J usage is TRBJ1-5, with 12 nucleotides matching TRBD1. This CDR3 has 16 amino acids. The V gene's germline CDR1 is KGHSH and CDR2 LQKENI. V was pared by 5 bases and J by 7 bases, with 9 bases of the junction left unmatched. The DNA for the CDR3 is TGTGCCAGCTCATCCGGGACAGGGGGCTTTTCCCAGCCCCAGCATTTT. This encodes CASSSGTGGFSQPQHF.

The chain joins TRBV7-9 to TRBJ2-7, with 11 bases lining up with TRBD2. The CDR3 runs 16 residues. Germline V gene data show CDR1 as SEHNR and CDR2 as FQNEAQ (reference sequence). Trimming cost V 5 bases and J 4 bases; bases outside gene matches: 10. As DNA, the CDR3 is TGTGCCAGCAGCCGGGTCAGGGGACTAGCGGTATACGAGCAGTACTTC. The encoded protein is CASSRVRGLAVYEQYF.

This clonotype showed up just a few times. This rearrangement joins TRBV20-1 to TRBJ2-7; D is perhaps TRBD1 (5 bases). The ends were cut back, 6 bases at V and 2 bases at J, with 11 bases in the middle. Germline V gene lookup returns CDR1 DFQATT and CDR2 SNEGSKA (reference sequence). The CDR3 contains 12 residues. The chain's CDR3 is CSATTDPYEQYV. The CDR3 DNA sequence: TGCAGTGCGACGACAGACCCCTACGAGCAGTACGTC.

Only a few counts were recorded for this clonotype. The chain employs TRBV7-2 and TRBJ1-1; TRBD1 matches at 8 bases. CDR1 and CDR2 (germline): SGHTA, FQGNSA. V was pared by 1 base and J by 0 bases, with 4 bases of the junction left unmatched. This CDR3 region has 16 residues. CDR3 DNA: TGTGCCAGCAGCTTAGGACAGGGGACCTTGAACACTGAAGCTTTCTTT. Translated: CASSLGQGTLNTEAFF.

The V gene is TRBV20-1, the J gene TRBJ1-2; D is undetermined. The CDR3 spans 15 residues. Germline CDR1 is DFQATT and CDR2 is SNEGSKA (reference sequence). Trimming stripped 2 bases from V and 3 bases from J, with 16 bases between. The CDR3 DNA reads TGCAGTGCTAGAAGTCGGGGAACCGATGACTATGGCTACACCTTC. Amino acids: CSARSRGTDDYGYTF.

In this sample, this clonotype turned up a few times. This chain connects TRBV5-1 to TRBJ1-2; D unresolved. Germline V gives CDR1 SGHRS, CDR2 YFSETQ. CDR3 length: 13 amino acids. Trimming stripped 0 bases from V and 8 bases from J, with 11 bases between. Here the CDR3 DNA reads TGCGCCAGCAGCTTGGCGGGCAGCGGGGGCTACACCTTC. Translated, it gives CASSLAGSGGYTF.

This clonotype was observed a few times. Since the CDR3 does not end with the conserved phenylalanine or tryptophan, this likely comes from a read error. CDR3 protein: CASNQGSVRTGELFL. CDR3 nucleotide sequence: TGTGCCAGCAATCAGGGAAGCGTGCGAACCGGGGAGCTGTTTCTT. V and J are TRBV2 and TRBJ2-2; TRBD1 is a possible D gene (5 bases). CDR1 and CDR2 from the germline V gene are SNHLY and FYNNEI. This CDR3 region has 15 residues. V lost 7 bases and J 5 bases, leaving 17 bases between the germline ends.

This clonotype came up a few times. V and J are TRBV12-3 or TRBV12-4 and TRBJ1-1; tentatively, D is TRBD1 (5 bases). The CDR3 length is 15 residues. Trimming took off 5 bases at V and 6 bases at J, with 19 bases between the two ends. The CDR3 coding sequence is TGTGCCAGCAGTCCCAGGGAAAAAAACCATGCTGAAGCTTTCTTT. Protein product: CASSPREKNHAEAFF.

This clonotype came up once. The chain employs TRBV3-1 and TRBJ2-7; D not certain. This CDR3 contains 13 residues. The germline V and J ends were trimmed by 2 bases and 5 bases, with 10 bases remaining between them. Per germline, CDR1 LGHDT and CDR2 YNNKEL (reference sequence). The CDR3 bases are TGTGCCAGCAGCCAACGAGGCGGCGACGAGCAGTACGTC. The encoded protein is CASSQRGGDEQYV.

The table lists this clonotype with many counts. The rearrangement uses TRBV12-3 or TRBV12-4 and TRBJ2-7, with a weak D call TRBD1 (6 bases). CDR3 length: 16 residues. V was clipped by 6 bases and J by 2 bases, with 20 bases between them. Here the CDR3 reads CASSFGQSGMAYEQYF. The CDR3 DNA reads TGTGCCAGCAGCTTTGGACAGTCCGGGATGGCCTACGAGCAGTACTTC.

This clonotype was seen a handful of times. The gene calls are TRBV29-1 and TRBJ2-1; 9 nucleotides match TRBD1. CDR1 is SQVTM, CDR2 ANQGSEA, per germline. The CDR3 is made up of 16 amino acids. Trimming removed 8 bases from V and 0 bases from J; junction bases left unmatched: 11. The CDR3 nucleotides read TGCAGCCTCAGTGGGGGGACAGGGAGCTCCTACAATGAGCAGTTCTTC. It yields the protein CSLSGGTGSSYNEQFF.

This clonotype was seen repeatedly, ten times or more. This chain uses TRBV6-1 with TRBJ2-7; 9 bases match TRBD2. V lost 10 bases and J lost 3; bases outside the gene matches: 7. This CDR3 is 13 amino acids long. The germline V gene encodes CDR1 MNHNS and CDR2 SASEGT. The CDR3 protein is CATNSGGFYEQYV. In nucleotides, the CDR3 is TGTGCCACCAACAGCGGGGGGTTCTACGAGCAGTACGTC.

This clonotype was picked up a small number of times. This chain joins TRBV28 and TRBJ1-5; perhaps TRBD1 as D (6 bases). Trimming stripped 10 bases from V and 4 bases from J, with 8 bases between. Germline V gene sequence: CDR1 MDHEN, CDR2 SYDVKM. The CDR3 is 11 residues long. The CDR3 spells CATQGNQPQHF. The CDR3 coding sequence is TGTGCCACACAGGGAAATCAGCCCCAGCATTTT.